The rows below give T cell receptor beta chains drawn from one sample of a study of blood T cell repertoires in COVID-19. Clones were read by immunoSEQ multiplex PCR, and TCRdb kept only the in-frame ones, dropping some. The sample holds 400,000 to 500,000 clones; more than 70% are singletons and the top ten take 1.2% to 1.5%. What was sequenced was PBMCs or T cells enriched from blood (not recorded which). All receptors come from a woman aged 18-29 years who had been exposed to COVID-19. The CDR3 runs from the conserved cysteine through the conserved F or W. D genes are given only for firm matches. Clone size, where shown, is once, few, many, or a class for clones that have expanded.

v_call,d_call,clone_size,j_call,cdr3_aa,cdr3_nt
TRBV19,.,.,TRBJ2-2,CASSSGGNTGELFF,TGTGCCAGTAGTTCCGGGGGGAACACCGGGGAGCTGTTTTTT
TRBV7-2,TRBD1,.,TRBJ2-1,CASSSDRGNEQFF,TGTGCCAGCAGCTCCGACAGGGGCAATGAGCAGTTCTTC
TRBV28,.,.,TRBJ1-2,CASSYLMGQGTF,TGTGCCAGCAGTTACCTTATGGGTCAGGGGACCTTC
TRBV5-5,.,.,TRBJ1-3,CASSLNADSGNTIYF,TGTGCCAGCAGCTTGAACGCAGACTCTGGAAACACCATATATTTT
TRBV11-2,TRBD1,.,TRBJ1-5,CASSLVTGGANQPQHF,TGTGCCAGCAGCTTAGTTACAGGGGGAGCTAATCAGCCCCAGCATTTT
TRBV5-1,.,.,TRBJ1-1,CASSLVRVNTEAFF,TGCGCCAGCAGCTTGGTGAGGGTGAACACTGAAGCTTTCTTT
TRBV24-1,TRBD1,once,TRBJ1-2,CATQGASYGYTF,TGTGCCACCCAGGGGGCGAGCTATGGCTACACCTTC
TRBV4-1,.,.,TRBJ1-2,CASSQEDSVLYGYTF,TGCGCCAGCAGCCAAGAGGACTCAGTCCTGTATGGCTACACCTTC
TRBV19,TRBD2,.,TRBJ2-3,CASRLGGRRVDTQYF,TGTGCCAGTAGATTGGGCGGGAGGAGGGTAGATACGCAGTATTTT
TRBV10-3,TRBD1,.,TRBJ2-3,CATYDRGDSSTDTQYF,TGTGCCACCTACGACAGAGGGGACAGTAGCACAGATACGCAGTATTTT
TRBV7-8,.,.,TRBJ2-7,CASSLGTLYEQYF,TGTGCCAGCAGCCTCGGGACTCTATACGAGCAGTACTTC
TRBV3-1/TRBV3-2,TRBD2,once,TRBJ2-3,CASSPRAGGTDTQYF,TGTGCCAGCAGCCCCCGGGCGGGGGGCACAGATACGCAGTATTTT
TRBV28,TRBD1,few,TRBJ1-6,CASSTHDRVASPLHF,TGTGCCAGCAGTACCCACGACAGGGTAGCTTCACCCCTCCACTTT
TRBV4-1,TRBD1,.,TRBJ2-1,CASSPDRVTYNEQFF,TGCGCCAGCAGCCCGGACAGGGTAACTTACAATGAGCAGTTCTTC
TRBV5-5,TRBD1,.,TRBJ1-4,CASSFDRGAANEKLFF,TGTGCCAGCAGCTTTGACAGGGGAGCGGCGAATGAAAAACTGTTTTTT
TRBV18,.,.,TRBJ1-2,CASSPMQGSNYGYTF,TGTGCCAGCTCACCAATGCAGGGCTCCAACTATGGCTACACCTTC
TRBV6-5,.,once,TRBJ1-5,CASSYSRLAQPQHF,TGTGCCAGCAGTTACTCGCGGTTGGCACAGCCCCAGCATTTT
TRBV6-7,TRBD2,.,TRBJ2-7,CASALIKKRERKYYEQYF,TGTGCCAGTGCCCTAATAAAGAAGCGGGAGCGAAAATACTACGAGCAGTACTTC
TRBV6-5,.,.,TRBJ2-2,CATHRGGTGELFF,TGTGCCACCCACAGGGGAGGAACCGGGGAGCTGTTTTTT
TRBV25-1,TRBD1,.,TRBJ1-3,CASSRTGTTGNTIYF,TGTGCCAGCAGCCGGACAGGGACCACTGGAAACACCATATATTTT
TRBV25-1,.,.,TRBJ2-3,CASAVAGRTDTQYF,TGTGCCAGCGCCGTGGCGGGACGCACAGATACGCAGTATTTT
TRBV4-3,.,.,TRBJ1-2,CASSHTNYGYTF,TGCGCCAGCAGCCATACTAACTATGGCTACACCTTC
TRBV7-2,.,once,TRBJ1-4,CASSLKGRGDEKLFF,TGTGCCAGCAGCTTAAAGGGGAGGGGGGATGAAAAACTGTTTTTT
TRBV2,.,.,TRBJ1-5,CASKHGGYSNQPQHF,TGTGCCAGCAAGCATGGGGGGTATAGTAATCAGCCCCAGCATTTT
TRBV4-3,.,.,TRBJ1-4,CASCGGDGEKLFF,TGCGCCAGCTGCGGGGGAGATGGAGAAAAACTGTTTTTT